Sequencing of this TCR beta chain was carried out in a study of T cell repertoires in cytomegalovirus infection. The study, taken as a whole, reports: There were HLA-C-restricted CMV-specific TCR beta clonotypes dominating the ex vivo response.

MiXCR, applied by TCRdb to the reads, yields one record per CDR3 protein. The table includes about 700,000 distinct CDR3 sequences, 30% to 35% detected once. Concerning this clonotype: Its target is not known. Its ends do not fully match the called genes, so a read error is possible.

Germline CDR1 reads MGHRA; CDR2 reads YSYEKL. The CDR3 spans 14 residues. V gene TRBV4-1 combines with J gene TRBJ2-5; D is perhaps TRBD1 or TRBD2 (5 bases each). The sequence derives from a human donor in good health (CMV status not recorded). Some clones in this sample may be carry-over from other donors' samples. The source material was cultured PBMCs, sampled from culture after CMV antigen stimulation. This chain's CDR3 is CASSQEGPWETQYF. DNA for the CDR3: TGTGCCAGCAGCCAAGAGGGGCCGTGGGAGACCCAGTACTTC.